The source of this T cell receptor (beta chain) is a study of blood T cell repertoires in COVID-19. Looking at the study overall: The United States, Italy and Spain provided the acute and convalescent COVID-19 samples.

Method: immunoSEQ multiplex PCR; TCRdb's copy keeps in-frame clones and lacks some. The table includes some 300,000 clones, 75% to 90% detected once. Assignment of participants to cohorts was predicated upon participant-reported clinical history. CDR1 and CDR2 from the germline V gene are LGHDT and YNNKEL (reference sequence). The CDR3 is 14 amino acids. Trimming took 3 bases from V and 1 from J, leaving 7 bases between them. The chain is built from TRBV3-1 (or the pseudogene TRBV3-2) and TRBJ2-1; D possibly corresponds to TRBD2 (5 bases). Sequenced: PBMCs or T cells enriched from blood (not recorded which). This clonotype was obtained from a woman in her thirties or forties who had recovered from COVID-19. CDR3 in amino acids: CASSHEGSYNEQFF. Written as DNA, the CDR3 is TGTGCCAGCAGCCACGAGGGTTCCTACAATGAGCAGTTCTTC.